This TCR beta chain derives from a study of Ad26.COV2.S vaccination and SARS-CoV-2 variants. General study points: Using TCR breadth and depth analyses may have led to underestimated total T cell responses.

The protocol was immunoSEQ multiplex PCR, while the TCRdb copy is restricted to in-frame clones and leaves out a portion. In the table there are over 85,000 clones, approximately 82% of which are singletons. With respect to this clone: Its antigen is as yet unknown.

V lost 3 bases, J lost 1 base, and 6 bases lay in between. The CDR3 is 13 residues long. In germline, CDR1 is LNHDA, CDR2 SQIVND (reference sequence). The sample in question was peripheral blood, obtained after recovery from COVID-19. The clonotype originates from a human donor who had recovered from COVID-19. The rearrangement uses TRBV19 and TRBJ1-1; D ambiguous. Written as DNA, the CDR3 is TGTGCCAGTAGTATTGCAGCGAACACTGAAGCTTTCTTT. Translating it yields CASSIAANTEAFF.